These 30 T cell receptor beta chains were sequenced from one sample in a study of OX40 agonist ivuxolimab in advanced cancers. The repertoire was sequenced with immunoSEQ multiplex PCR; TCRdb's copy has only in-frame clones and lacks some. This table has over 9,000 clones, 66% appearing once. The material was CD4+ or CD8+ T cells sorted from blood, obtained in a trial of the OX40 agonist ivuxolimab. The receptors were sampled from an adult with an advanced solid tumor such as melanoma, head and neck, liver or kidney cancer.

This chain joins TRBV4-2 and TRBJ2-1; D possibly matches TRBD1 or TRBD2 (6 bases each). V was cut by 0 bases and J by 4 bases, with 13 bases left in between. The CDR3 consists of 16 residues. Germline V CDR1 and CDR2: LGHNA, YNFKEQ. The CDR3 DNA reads TGTGCCAGCAGCCAAGAAGGGGGGCCACTTTACAATGAGCAGTTCTTC. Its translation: CASSQEGGPLYNEQFF.

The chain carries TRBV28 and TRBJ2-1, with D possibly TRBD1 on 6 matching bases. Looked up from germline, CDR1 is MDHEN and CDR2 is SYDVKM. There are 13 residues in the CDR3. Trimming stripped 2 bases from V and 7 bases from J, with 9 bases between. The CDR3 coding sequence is TGTGCCAGCAGTTTAAACAGGGTGAATGAGCAGTTCTTC. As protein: CASSLNRVNEQFF.

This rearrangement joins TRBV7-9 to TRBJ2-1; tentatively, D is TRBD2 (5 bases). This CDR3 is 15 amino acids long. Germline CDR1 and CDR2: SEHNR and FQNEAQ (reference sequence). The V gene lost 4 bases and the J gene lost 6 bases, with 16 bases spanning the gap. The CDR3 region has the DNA TGTGCCAGCAGCTCAGAGACTGCCGGAGGCAATGAGCAGTTCTTC. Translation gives CASSSETAGGNEQFF. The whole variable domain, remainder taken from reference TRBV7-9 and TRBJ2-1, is DTGVSQNPRHKITKRGQNVTFRCDPISEHNRLYWYRQTLGQGPEFLTYFQNEAQLEKSRLLSDRFSAERPKGSFSTLEIQRTEQGDSAMYLCASSSETAGGNEQFFGPGTRLTVL.

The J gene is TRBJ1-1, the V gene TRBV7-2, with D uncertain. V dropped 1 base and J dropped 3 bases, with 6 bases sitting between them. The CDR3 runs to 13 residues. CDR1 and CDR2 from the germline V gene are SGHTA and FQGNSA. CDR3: CASSLGPDTEAFF. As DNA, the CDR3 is TGTGCCAGCAGCTTAGGTCCGGACACTGAAGCTTTCTTT.

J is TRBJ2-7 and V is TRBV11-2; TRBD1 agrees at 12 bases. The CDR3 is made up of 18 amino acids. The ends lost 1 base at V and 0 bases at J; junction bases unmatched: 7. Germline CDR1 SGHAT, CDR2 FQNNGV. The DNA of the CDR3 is TGTGCCAGCAGCTTAGCCAGGGGACAGGGGGCTATCTCCTACGAGCAGTACTTC. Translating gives CASSLARGQGAISYEQYF.

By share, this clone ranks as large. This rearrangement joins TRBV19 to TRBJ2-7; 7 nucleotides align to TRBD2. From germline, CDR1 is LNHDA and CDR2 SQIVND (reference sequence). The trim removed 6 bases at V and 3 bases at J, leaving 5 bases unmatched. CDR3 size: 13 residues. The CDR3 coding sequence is TGTGCCAGTAGCCTTACTAGCGTCTACGAGCAGTACTTC. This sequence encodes CASSLTSVYEQYF. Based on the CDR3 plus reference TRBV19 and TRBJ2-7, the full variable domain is DGGITQSPKYLFRKEGQNVTLSCEQNLNHDAMYWYRQDPGQGLRLIYYSQIVNDFQKGDIAEGYSVSREKKESFPLTVTSAQKNPTAFYLCASSLTSVYEQYFGPGTRLTVT.

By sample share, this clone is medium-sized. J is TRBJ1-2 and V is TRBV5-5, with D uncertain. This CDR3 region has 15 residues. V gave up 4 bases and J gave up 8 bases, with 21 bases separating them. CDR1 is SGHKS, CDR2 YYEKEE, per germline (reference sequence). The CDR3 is CASSGHSVRVEGYTF. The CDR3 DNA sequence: TGTGCCAGCAGCGGGCACAGCGTTCGGGTGGAAGGCTACACCTTC.

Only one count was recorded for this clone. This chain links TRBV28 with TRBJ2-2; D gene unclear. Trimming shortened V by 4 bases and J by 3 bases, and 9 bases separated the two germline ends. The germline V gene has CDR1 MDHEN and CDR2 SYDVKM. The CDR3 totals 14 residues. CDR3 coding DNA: TGTGCCAGCAGTTCCCGGACGGACACCGGGGAGCTGTTTTTT. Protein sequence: CASSSRTDTGELFF.

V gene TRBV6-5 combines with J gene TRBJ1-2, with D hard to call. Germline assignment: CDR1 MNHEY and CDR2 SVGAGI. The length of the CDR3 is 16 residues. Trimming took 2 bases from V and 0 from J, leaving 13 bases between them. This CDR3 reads CASSYTISGANYGYTF. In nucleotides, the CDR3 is TGTGCCAGCAGTTACACAATCAGTGGAGCTAACTATGGCTACACCTTC.

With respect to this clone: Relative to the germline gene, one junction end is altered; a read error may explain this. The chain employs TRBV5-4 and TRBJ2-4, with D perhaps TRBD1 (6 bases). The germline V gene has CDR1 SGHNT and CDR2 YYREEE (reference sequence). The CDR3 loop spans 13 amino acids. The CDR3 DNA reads TGCGCCAGCAGTCTCGGACAGAGGAACATTCAGTACTTC. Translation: CASSLGQRNIQYF.

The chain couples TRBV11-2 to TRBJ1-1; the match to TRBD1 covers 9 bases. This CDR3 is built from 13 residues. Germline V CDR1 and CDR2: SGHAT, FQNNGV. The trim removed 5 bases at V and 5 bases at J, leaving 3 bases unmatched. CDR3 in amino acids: CASSGQGITEAFF. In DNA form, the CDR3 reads TGTGCCAGCAGCGGACAGGGGATAACTGAAGCTTTCTTT. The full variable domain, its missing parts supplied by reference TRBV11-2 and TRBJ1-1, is EAGVAQSPRYKIIEKRQSVAFWCNPISGHATLYWYQQILGQGPKLLIQFQNNGVVDDSQLPKDRFSAERLKGVDSTLKIQPAKLEDSAVYLCASSGQGITEAFFGQGTRLTVV.

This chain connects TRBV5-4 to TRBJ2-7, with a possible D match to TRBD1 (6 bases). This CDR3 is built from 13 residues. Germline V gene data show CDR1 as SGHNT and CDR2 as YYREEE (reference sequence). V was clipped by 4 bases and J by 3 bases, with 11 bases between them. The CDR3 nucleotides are TGTGCCAGCAGCCGACAGGCATTCTACGAGCAGTACTTC. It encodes CASSRQAFYEQYF.

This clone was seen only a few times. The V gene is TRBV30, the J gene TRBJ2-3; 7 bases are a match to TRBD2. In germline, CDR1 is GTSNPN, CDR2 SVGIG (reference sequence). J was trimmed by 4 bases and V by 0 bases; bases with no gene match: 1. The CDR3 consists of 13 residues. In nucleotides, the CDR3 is TGTGCCTGGAGTGTACTAGCGCCAGATACGCAGTATTTT. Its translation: CAWSVLAPDTQYF. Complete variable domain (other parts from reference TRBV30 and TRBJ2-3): SQTIHQWPATLVQPVGSPLSLECTVEGTSNPNLYWYRQAAGRGLQLLFYSVGIGQISSEVPQNLSASRPQDRQFILSSKKLLLSDSGFYLCAWSVLAPDTQYFGPGTRLTVL.

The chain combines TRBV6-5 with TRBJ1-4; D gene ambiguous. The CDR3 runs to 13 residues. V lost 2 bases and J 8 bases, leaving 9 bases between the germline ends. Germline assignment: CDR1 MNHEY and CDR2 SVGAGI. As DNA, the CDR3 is TGTGCCAGCAGTTACAATGTACGGGAAAAACTGTTTTTT. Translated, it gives CASSYNVREKLFF.

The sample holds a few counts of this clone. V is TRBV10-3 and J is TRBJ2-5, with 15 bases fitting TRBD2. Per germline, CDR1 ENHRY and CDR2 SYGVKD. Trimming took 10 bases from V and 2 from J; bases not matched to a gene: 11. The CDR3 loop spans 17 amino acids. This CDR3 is CATREWTSGRGQETQYF. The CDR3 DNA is TGTGCCACCCGGGAGTGGACTAGCGGGAGGGGGCAAGAGACCCAGTACTTC.

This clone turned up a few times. The CDR3 DNA reads as TGCAGCGTAGGACAGCAGGATCAGCCCCAGCATTTT. It is translated as CSVGQQDQPQHF. This rearrangement joins TRBV29-1 to TRBJ1-5; perhaps TRBD1 as D (6 bases). The CDR3 is 12 residues long. The V end was cut by 6 bases, the J end by 5 bases, with 11 bases between. Germline V gene data show CDR1 as SQVTM and CDR2 as ANQGSEA.

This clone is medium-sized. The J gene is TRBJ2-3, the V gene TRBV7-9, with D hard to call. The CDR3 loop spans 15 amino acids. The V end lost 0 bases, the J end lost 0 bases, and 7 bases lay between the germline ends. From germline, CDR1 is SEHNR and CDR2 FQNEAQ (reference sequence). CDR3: CASSLAEASTDTQYF. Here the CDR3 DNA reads TGTGCCAGCAGCTTAGCGGAAGCGAGCACAGATACGCAGTATTTT.

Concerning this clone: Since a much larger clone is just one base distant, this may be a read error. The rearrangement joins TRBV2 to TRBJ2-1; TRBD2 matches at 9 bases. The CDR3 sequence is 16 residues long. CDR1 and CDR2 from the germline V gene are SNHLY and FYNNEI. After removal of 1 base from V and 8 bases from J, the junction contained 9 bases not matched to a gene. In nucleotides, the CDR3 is TGTGCCAGCAGTGAAGATCTTAGCGGGAGTATCCATGAGCAGTTCTTC. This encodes CASSEDLSGSIHEQFF.

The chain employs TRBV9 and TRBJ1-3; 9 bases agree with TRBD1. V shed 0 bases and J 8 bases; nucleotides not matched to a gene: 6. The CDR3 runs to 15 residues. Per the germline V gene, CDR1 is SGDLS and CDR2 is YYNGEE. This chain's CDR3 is CASSVAGTGMDTIYF. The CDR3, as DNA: TGTGCCAGCAGCGTAGCGGGGACAGGGATGGACACCATATATTTT.

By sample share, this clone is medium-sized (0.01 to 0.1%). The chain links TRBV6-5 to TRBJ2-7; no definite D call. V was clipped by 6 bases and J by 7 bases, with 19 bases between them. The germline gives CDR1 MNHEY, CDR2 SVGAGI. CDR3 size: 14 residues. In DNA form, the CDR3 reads TGTGCCAGCAGCCCGGTTAAGGCCTACTTGGAGCAGTACTTC. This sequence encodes CASSPVKAYLEQYF.

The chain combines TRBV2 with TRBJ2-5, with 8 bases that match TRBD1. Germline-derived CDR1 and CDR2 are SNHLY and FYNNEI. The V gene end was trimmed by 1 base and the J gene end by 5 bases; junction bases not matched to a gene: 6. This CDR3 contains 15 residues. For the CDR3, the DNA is TGTGCCAGCAGTGAAGGGACAGGGTGGTGGGAGACCCAGTACTTC. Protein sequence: CASSEGTGWWETQYF.

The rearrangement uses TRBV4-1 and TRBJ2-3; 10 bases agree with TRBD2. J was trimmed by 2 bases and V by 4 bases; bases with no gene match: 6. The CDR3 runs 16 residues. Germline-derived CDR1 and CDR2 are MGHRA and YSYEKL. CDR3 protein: CASSPLAGAHTDTQYF. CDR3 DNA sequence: TGCGCCAGCAGCCCCCTAGCGGGGGCCCACACAGATACGCAGTATTTT.

CDR3 amino acids: CASSSTNTGELFF. In DNA, the CDR3 is TGTGCCAGCAGCTCCACGAACACCGGGGAGCTGTTTTTT. The chain recombines TRBV7-9 with TRBJ2-2; D is uncertain. The V and J ends lost 4 bases and 0 bases respectively, with 3 bases between them. The CDR3 has 13 amino acids. Germline CDR1 and CDR2: SEHNR and FQNEAQ (reference sequence).

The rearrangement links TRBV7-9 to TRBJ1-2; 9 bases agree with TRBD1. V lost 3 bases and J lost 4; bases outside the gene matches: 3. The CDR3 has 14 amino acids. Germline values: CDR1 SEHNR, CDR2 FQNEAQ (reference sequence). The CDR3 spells CASSFDRGTYGYTF. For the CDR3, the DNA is TGTGCCAGCAGCTTTGACAGGGGGACCTATGGCTACACCTTC.

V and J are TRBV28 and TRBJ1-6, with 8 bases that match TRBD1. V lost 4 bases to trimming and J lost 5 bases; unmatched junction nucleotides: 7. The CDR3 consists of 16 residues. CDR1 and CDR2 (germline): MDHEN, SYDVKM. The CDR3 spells CASSCPTGVDNSPLHF. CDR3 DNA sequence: TGTGCCAGCAGTTGCCCGACAGGGGTGGATAATTCACCCCTCCACTTT.

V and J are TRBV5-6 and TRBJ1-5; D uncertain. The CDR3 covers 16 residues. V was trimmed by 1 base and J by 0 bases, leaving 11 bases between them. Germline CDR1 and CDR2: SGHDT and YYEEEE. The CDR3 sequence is CASSLLRSGSNQPQHF. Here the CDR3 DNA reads TGTGCCAGCAGCTTGCTCAGGTCTGGTAGCAATCAGCCCCAGCATTTT.

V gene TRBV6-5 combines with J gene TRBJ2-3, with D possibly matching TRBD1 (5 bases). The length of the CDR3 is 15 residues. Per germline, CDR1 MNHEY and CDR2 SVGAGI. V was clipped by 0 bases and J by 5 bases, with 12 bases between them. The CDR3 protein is CASSYSSQGGDTQYF. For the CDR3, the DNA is TGTGCCAGCAGTTACTCGAGTCAGGGTGGAGATACGCAGTATTTT.

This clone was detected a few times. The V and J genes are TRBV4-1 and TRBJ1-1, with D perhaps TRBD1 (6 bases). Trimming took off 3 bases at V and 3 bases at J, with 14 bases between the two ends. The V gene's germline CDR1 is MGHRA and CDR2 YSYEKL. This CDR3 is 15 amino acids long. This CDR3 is CASSQAGASDTEAFF. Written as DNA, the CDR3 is TGCGCCAGCAGCCAGGCAGGGGCGTCGGACACTGAAGCTTTCTTT.

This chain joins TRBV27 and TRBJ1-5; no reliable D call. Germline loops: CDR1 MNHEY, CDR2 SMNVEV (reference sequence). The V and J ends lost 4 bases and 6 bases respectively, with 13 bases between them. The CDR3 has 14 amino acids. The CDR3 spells CASSSLMGGQPQHF. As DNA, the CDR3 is TGTGCCAGCAGTTCCCTGATGGGCGGTCAGCCCCAGCATTTT.

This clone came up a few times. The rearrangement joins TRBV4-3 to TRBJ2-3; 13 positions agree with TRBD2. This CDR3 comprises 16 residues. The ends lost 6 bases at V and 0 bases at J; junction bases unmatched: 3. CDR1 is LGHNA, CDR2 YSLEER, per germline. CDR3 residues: CASRATSGGSTDTQYF. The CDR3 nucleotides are TGCGCCAGCAGGGCGACTAGCGGGGGGAGCACAGATACGCAGTATTTT.